This record covers a single T cell receptor beta chain. Antigen: not known. Trimming took off 5 bases at V and 3 bases at J, with 14 bases between the two ends. The CDR3 is 15 amino acids. From germline, CDR1 is MNHEY and CDR2 SMNVEV (reference sequence). The entry originates in a study of cytomegalovirus exposure and HLA in healthy donors. The overall study: An earlier analysis found roughly 110 million unique TCR beta sequences from around 180 million T cells. Among the approximately 400 donors who were genotyped, roughly 85% fell in the genetic ancestry cluster that is associated with self-reported Caucasian donors. A preliminary data release comprised 80 million to 95 million unique TCRs obtained from HLA-typed donors.

Study-wide points: Follow-up analysis seemed to connect common viral pathogens with several of the most significant clusters identified.

The PCR was carried out with 60 Vbeta primers and 13 Jbeta primers. The table came from immunoSEQ multiplex PCR; TCRdb's copy has only in-frame clones and leaves some out. The sample carries 80,000 to 130,000 clones, approximately 73% recorded once. This sequence joins TRBV27 and TRBJ1-5; perhaps TRBD1 as D (5 bases). The clonotype comes from a woman in her 50s in good health and CMV-seropositive. Sample: PBMCs. The CDR3 DNA is TGTGCCAGCAGTGTGGGGCGGGGGACCAATCAGCCCCAGCATTTT. This codes for CASSVGRGTNQPQHF.